This TCR beta chain comes out of a study of Ad26.COV2.S vaccination and SARS-CoV-2 variants. TCRdb keeps only in-frame clones here, not all; method: immunoSEQ multiplex PCR. This sample has around 350,000 clones, with about 85% found just once. This clone was seen many times. Treatment specified: around 19 received Ad26.COV2.S at low or high dose, single or two shots; about five received placebo; per-sample allocation not given. The study sampled participants on day 63 after the first vaccine or placebo injection. An adult aged 18-55 years in Boston served as the donor. Looked up from germline, CDR1 is SNHLY and CDR2 is FYNNEI. The CDR3 extends over 15 amino acids. Trimming cost V 7 bases and J 1 base, with 16 bases left between them.

This sample comprised peripheral blood, obtained in a trial of Ad26.COV2.S vaccine versus placebo. The rearrangement links TRBV2 to TRBJ1-1; D is unresolved. This TCR was recovered from a person aged 18-60 years who received the Ad26.COV2.S COVID-19 vaccine or a placebo. CDR3 region: CASKIVAAPNTEAFF. The CDR3 DNA is TGTGCCAGCAAAATAGTAGCGGCTCCGAACACTGAAGCTTTCTTT.